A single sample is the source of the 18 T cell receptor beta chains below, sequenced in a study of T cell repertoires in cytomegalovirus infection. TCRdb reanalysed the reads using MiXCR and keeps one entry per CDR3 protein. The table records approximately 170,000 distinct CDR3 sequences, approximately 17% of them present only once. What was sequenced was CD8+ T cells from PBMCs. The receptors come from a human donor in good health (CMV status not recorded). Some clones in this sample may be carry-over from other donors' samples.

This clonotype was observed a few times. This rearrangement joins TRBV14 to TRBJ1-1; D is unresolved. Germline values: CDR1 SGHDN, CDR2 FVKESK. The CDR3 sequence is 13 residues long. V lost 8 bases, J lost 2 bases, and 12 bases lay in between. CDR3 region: CASGSGTNTEAFF. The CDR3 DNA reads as TGTGCCAGCGGGTCTGGAACTAACACTGAAGCTTTCTTT.

The DNA of the CDR3 is TGTGCCAGCAGCCAAGCGCCCAGCTCCTACGAGCAGTACTTC. It is translated as CASSQAPSSYEQYF. The chain joins TRBV4-2 to TRBJ2-7; no clear D gene. Germline values: CDR1 LGHNA, CDR2 YNFKEQ. Between the trimmed V and J ends, which lost 1 base and 0 bases, there was a span of 7 bases. The CDR3 is 14 amino acids.

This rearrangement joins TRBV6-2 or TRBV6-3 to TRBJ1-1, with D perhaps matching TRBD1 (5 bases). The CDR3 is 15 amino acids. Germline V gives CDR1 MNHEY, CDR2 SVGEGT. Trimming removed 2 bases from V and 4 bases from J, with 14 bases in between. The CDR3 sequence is CASSYEDQGSTEAFF. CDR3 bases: TGTGCCAGCAGTTACGAGGACCAGGGAAGCACTGAAGCTTTCTTT.

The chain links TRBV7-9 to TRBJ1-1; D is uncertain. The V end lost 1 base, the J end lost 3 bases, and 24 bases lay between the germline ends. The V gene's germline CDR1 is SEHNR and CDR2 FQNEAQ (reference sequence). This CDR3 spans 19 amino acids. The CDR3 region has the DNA TGTGCCAGCAGCTTAGGGGGTCAACATAATTTCCTTTTGTACACTGAAGCTTTCTTT. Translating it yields CASSLGGQHNFLLYTEAFF.

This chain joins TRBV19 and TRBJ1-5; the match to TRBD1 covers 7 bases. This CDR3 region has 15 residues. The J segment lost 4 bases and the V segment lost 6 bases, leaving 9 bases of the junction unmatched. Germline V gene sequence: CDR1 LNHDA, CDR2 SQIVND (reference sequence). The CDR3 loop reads CASSLRQGRNQPQHF. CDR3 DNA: TGTGCCAGTAGCCTCCGACAGGGACGGAATCAGCCCCAGCATTTT.

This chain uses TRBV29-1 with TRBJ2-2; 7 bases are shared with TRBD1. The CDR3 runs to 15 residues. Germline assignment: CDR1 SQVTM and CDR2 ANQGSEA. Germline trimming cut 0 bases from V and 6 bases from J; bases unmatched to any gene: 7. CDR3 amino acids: CSVEDPTGSAGELFF. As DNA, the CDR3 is TGCAGCGTTGAAGATCCGACAGGGAGTGCCGGGGAGCTGTTTTTT.

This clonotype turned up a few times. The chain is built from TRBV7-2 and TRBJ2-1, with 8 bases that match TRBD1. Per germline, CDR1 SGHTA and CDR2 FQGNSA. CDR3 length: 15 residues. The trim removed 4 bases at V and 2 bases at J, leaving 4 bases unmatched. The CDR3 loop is CASSSGQGPYNEQFF. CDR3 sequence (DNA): TGTGCCAGCAGCTCCGGACAGGGACCCTACAATGAGCAGTTCTTC. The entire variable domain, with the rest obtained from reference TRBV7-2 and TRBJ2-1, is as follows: GAGVSQSPSNKVTEKGKDVELRCDPISGHTALYWYRQSLGQGLEFLIYFQGNSAPDKSGLPSDRFSAERTGGSVSTLTIQRTQQEDSAVYLCASSSGQGPYNEQFFGPGTRLTVL.

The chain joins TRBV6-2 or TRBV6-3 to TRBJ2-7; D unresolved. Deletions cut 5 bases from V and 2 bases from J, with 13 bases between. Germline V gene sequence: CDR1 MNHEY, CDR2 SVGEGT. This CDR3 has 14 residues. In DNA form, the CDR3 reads TGTGCCAGCAGTCTCCTCGATGGAACCTACGAGCAGTACTTC. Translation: CASSLLDGTYEQYF.

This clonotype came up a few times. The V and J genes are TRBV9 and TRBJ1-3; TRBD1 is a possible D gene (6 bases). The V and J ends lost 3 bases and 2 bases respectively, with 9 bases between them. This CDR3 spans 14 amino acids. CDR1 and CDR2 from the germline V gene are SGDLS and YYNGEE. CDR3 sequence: CASSDSGAGNTIYF. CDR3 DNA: TGTGCCAGCAGCGACTCAGGGGCTGGAAACACCATATATTTT.

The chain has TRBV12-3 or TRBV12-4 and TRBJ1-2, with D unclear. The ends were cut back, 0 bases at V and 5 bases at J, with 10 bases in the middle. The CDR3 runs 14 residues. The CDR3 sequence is CASSLASTQYGYTF. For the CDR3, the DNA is TGTGCCAGCAGTTTAGCCTCCACACAGTATGGCTACACCTTC.

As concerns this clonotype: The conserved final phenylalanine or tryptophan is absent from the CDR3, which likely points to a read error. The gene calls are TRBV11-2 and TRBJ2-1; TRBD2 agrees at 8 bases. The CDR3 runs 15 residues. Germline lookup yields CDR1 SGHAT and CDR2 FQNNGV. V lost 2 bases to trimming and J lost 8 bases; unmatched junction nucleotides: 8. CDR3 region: CASSLFDGRVDEQFI. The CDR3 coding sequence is TGTGCCAGCAGCTTATTTGACGGGAGGGTGGATGAGCAGTTCATC.

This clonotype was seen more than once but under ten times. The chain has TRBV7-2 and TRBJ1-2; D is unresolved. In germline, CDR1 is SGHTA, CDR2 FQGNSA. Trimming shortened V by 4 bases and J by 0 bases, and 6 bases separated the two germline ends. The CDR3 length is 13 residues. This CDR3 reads CASSSRANYGYTF. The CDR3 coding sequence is TGTGCCAGCAGCTCTCGGGCTAACTATGGCTACACCTTC.

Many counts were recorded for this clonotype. Here the CDR3 DNA reads TGTGCCATCAGTGAGCTAGCGGGAGGGCCAGAGGAAGAGACCCAGTACTTC. Encoded protein: CAISELAGGPEEETQYF. This chain connects TRBV10-3 to TRBJ2-5, with TRBD2 matching over 12 bases. The germline gives CDR1 ENHRY, CDR2 SYGVKD. The CDR3 loop spans 17 amino acids. Trimming at V came to 2 bases and at J to 3 bases, leaving 7 bases not matched to a gene.

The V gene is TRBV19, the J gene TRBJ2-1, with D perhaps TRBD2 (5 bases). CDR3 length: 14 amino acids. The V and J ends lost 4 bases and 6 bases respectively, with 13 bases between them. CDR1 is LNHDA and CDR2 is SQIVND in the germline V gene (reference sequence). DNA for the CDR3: TGTGCCAGTAGTAGGGAGACCGAGATCAATGAGCAGTTCTTC. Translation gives CASSRETEINEQFF.

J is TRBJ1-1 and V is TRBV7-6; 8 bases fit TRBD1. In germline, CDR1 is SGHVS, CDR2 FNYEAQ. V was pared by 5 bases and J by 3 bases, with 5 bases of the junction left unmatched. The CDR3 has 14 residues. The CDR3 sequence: CASSPGTGHTEAFF. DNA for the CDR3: TGTGCCAGCAGCCCCGGGACAGGTCACACTGAAGCTTTCTTT.

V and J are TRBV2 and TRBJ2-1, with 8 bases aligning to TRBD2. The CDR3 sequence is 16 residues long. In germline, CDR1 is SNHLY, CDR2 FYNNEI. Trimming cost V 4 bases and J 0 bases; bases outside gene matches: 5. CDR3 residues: CASSVPGGSSYNEQFF. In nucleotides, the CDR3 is TGTGCCAGCAGTGTCCCGGGAGGGAGCTCCTACAATGAGCAGTTCTTC.

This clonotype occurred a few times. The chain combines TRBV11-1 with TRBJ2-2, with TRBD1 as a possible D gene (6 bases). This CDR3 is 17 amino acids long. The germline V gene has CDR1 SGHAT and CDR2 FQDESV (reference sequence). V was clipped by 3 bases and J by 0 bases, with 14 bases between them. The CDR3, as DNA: TGTGCCAGCAGCTTCAGGCGAGGGACACCGAACACCGGGGAGCTGTTTTTT. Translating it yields CASSFRRGTPNTGELFF.

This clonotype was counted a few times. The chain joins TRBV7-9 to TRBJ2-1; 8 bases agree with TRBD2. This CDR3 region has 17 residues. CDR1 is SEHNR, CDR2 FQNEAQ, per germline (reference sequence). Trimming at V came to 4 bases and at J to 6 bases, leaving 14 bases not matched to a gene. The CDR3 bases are TGTGCCAGCAGCTCTCCCCTGAGCGGGAGAGAGGGCAATGAGCAGTTCTTC. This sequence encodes CASSSPLSGREGNEQFF.